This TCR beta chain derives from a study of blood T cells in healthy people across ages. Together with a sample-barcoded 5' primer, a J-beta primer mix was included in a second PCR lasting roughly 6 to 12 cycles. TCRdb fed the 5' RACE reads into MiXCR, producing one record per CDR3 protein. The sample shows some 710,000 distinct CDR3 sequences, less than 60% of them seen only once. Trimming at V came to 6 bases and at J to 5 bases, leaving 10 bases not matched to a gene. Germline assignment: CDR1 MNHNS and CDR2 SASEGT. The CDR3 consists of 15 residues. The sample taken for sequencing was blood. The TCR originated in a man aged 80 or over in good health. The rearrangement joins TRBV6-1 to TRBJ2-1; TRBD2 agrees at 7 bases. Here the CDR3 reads CASRAPAGDNNEQFF. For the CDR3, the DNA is TGTGCCAGCAGGGCCCCGGCGGGGGATAACAATGAGCAGTTCTTC.